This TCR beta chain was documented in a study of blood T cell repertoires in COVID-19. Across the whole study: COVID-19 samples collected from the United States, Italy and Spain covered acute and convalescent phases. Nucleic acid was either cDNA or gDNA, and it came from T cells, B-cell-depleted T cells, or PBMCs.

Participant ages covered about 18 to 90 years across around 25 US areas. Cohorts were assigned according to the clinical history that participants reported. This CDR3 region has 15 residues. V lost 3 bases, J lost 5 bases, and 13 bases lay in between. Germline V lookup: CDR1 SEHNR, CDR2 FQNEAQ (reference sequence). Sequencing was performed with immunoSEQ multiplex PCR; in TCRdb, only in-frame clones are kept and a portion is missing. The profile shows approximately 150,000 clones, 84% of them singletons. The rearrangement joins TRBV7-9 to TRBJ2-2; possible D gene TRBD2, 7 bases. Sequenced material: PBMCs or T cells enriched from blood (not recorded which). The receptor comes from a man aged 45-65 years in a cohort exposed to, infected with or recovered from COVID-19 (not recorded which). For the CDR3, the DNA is TGTGCCAGCAGCTTGAATGGGGGGGCGACCGGGGAGCTGTTTTTT. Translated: CASSLNGGATGELFF.